The 10 T cell receptor beta chains in this list originate from one sample, sequenced in a study of cytomegalovirus exposure and HLA in healthy donors. PCR employed 60 Vbeta and 13 Jbeta primers. Only in-frame clones appear in the TCRdb table, and some are missing; sequencing was by immunoSEQ multiplex PCR. Of 85,000 to 100,000 clones in the sample, roughly 70% were seen once. Sequencing was carried out using PBMCs. These receptors came from a man in his fifties in good health and CMV-seronegative.

This chain joins TRBV25-1 and TRBJ1-3; 10 nucleotides align to TRBD1. CDR3 length: 15 amino acids. J lost 2 bases, V lost 4 bases, and 2 bases had no gene match. Germline values: CDR1 MGHDK, CDR2 SYGVNS. In DNA, the CDR3 is TGTGCCAGCAGTGGGGGGACAGGGGCTGGAAACACCATATATTTT. This translates into CASSGGTGAGNTIYF.

The chain carries TRBV21-1 and TRBJ2-7; the DNA was not used to check the table's D call, TRBD2. TRBV21-1 is designated a pseudogene. The CDR3 extends over 16 amino acids. The CDR3 reads CASSTRWRAGATEQYV. CDR3 bases: TGTGCCAGCAGCACCCGTTGGCGGGCTGGAGCAACAGAGCAGTACGTC.

This clone is a singleton in its sample. The chain combines TRBV6-1 with TRBJ1-2; a weak D match, TRBD1 (6 bases). Germline V gene lookup returns CDR1 MNHNS and CDR2 SASEGT. The CDR3 loop spans 14 amino acids. Deletions cut 1 base from V and 4 bases from J, with 10 bases between. CDR3: CASSEVQGTYGYTF. The CDR3 DNA sequence: TGTGCCAGCAGTGAAGTACAGGGAACCTATGGCTACACCTTC.

The chain uses TRBV10-3 and TRBJ1-2; D remains unclear. From germline, CDR1 is ENHRY and CDR2 SYGVKD. V shed 3 bases and J shed 4 bases, with 6 bases lying between them. The CDR3 extends over 12 amino acids. CDR3 sequence (DNA): TGTGCCATCAGTGAAGCCGTCTATGGCTACACCTTC. It translates to CAISEAVYGYTF.

This clone was seen more than once but under ten times. The V gene is TRBV6-6, the J gene TRBJ2-1; no firm D call. Trimming took off 5 bases at V and 9 bases at J, with 11 bases between the two ends. The CDR3 totals 12 residues. Germline loops: CDR1 MNHNY, CDR2 SVGAGI (reference sequence). The chain's CDR3 is CASSDGWVEQFF. The DNA of the CDR3 is TGTGCCAGCAGTGACGGGTGGGTTGAGCAGTTCTTC.

The rearrangement links TRBV1 to TRBJ2-1; TRBD2 was called by the table and not checked on the DNA. TRBV1 constitutes a pseudogene. This CDR3 is 16 amino acids long. The CDR3 here is CTSPSKLAGIYNEQFF. In nucleotides, the CDR3 is TGCACCAGCCCGTCGAAACTAGCGGGGATCTACAATGAGCAGTTCTTC.

The CDR3 nucleotides read TGTGCCAGCTCACGCGACGGGGAAAGCAATCAGCCCCAGCATTTT. Translating it yields CASSRDGESNQPQHF. V is TRBV18 and J is TRBJ1-5; D is unclear. This CDR3 has 15 amino acids. Trimming shortened V by 4 bases and J by 1 base, and 11 bases separated the two germline ends. The germline V gene encodes CDR1 KGHSH and CDR2 LQKENI.

A remark on this clone: Without the conserved terminal phenylalanine or tryptophan, this CDR3 likely stems from a read error. The chain recombines TRBV7-9 with TRBJ1-5, with a tentative D call TRBD1 (6 bases). This CDR3 contains 13 residues. Per the germline V gene, CDR1 is SEHNR and CDR2 is FQNEAQ (reference sequence). V dropped 7 bases and J dropped 5 bases, with 12 bases sitting between them. CDR3 nucleotides: TGTGCCAGCACGGGGGAGGGGGATCAGCCCCAGCATGTT. Its protein product is CASTGEGDQPQHV.

The V and J genes are TRBV2 and TRBJ1-1; D is uncertain. Germline CDR1 is SNHLY and CDR2 is FYNNEI. CDR3 length: 12 residues. V lost 6 bases, J lost 2 bases, and 7 bases lay in between. The CDR3 bases are TGTGCCAGCAGCTTATATAACACTGAAGCTTTCTTT. Residues: CASSLYNTEAFF.

A note on this clone: The same CDR3 also results from other DNA sequences found in this sample. V gene TRBV7-2 combines with J gene TRBJ2-7; 7 bases map to TRBD2. Losses at the gene ends were 8 bases for V and 0 bases for J; bases not matched to a gene: 4. Germline V gene sequence: CDR1 SGHTA, CDR2 FQGNSA. CDR3 size: 13 residues. The CDR3 nucleotides read TGTGCCAGCTCCTGGGACTACTCCTACGAGCAGTACTTC. Translating gives CASSWDYSYEQYF.